These 5 T cell receptor beta chains originate from one sample sequenced in a study of cytomegalovirus exposure and HLA in healthy donors. PCR involved 60 Vbeta and 13 Jbeta primers. The table came from immunoSEQ multiplex PCR; TCRdb's copy has only in-frame clones and leaves some out. This repertoire shows about 120,000 clones, more than 60% found once; its top ten account for approximately 2.6%. What was sequenced was PBMCs. These receptors were collected from a female donor in good health and CMV-seronegative.

The chain combines TRBV5-8 with TRBJ2-5; the D gene is possibly TRBD2 (5 bases). The CDR3 sequence is 10 residues long. CDR1 and CDR2 (germline): SGHTS, YDEGEE. Trimming took 4 bases from V and 11 from J, leaving 9 bases between them. Here the CDR3 DNA reads TGTGCCAGCAGCGACCCGGGGCAGTACTTC. It codes for CASSDPGQYF. Looking up the rest from reference TRBV5-8 and TRBJ2-5 gives the full variable domain: EAGVTQSPTHLIKTRGQQATLRCSPISGHTSVYWYQQALGLGLQFLLWYDEGEERNRGNFPPRFSGRQFPNYSSELNVNALELEDSALYLCASSDPGQYFGPGTRLLVL.

This clone was seen just once. One junction end disagrees with the germline gene, perhaps due to a read error. The chain uses TRBV10-3 and TRBJ1-2, with D unclear. CDR3 length: 9 amino acids. CDR1 and CDR2 (germline): ENHRY, SYGVKD. DNA for the CDR3: TGCGTGAAGGGAGAAGGCTACACCTTC. It yields the protein CVKGEGYTF.

The rearrangement joins TRBV15 to TRBJ1-4; tentatively, D is TRBD1 (5 bases). The CDR3 has 14 residues. From germline, CDR1 is LNHNV and CDR2 YYDKDF (reference sequence). The V end was cut by 4 bases, the J end by 8 bases, with 14 bases between. CDR3 residues: CATSMLGEREKLFF. The CDR3 DNA is TGTGCCACCAGCATGTTAGGGGAACGAGAAAAACTGTTTTTT.

This rearrangement joins TRBV19 to TRBJ1-2; possible D gene TRBD1, 5 bases. The CDR3 extends over 13 amino acids. V lost 10 bases and J 8 bases, leaving 20 bases between the germline ends. CDR1 is LNHDA and CDR2 is SQIVND in the germline V gene (reference sequence). The CDR3 bases are TGTGCCACCCCGGCCGGGCAGGGTCTAGGCTACACCTTC. Translating it yields CATPAGQGLGYTF.

This clone has a handful of counts. V and J are TRBV4-2 and TRBJ2-7; D is undetermined. CDR3 length equals 15 residues. Trimming left V 0 bases short and J 0 bases short, with 9 bases between. Germline CDR1 and CDR2: LGHNA and YNFKEQ. Here the CDR3 reads CASSQDFRSSYEQYF. The CDR3 DNA is TGTGCCAGCAGCCAAGATTTTCGGAGCTCCTACGAGCAGTACTTC.